This T cell receptor (beta chain) was retrieved from a study of PD-1 blockade in classical Hodgkin lymphoma. Broader study findings: Newly diagnosed patients were said to have less baseline TCR diversity than healthy donors did.

The CDR3 runs 15 residues. V was clipped by 4 bases and J by 4 bases; unmatched bases: 7. Looked up from germline, CDR1 is MDHEN and CDR2 is SYDVKM. Note on this clone: The antigen remains unidentified.

Time point meaning: cycle 4 day 1 (C4D1), after six to seven weeks of nivolumab. In every patient, relapse followed autologous stem cell transplantation, while exposure to brentuximab vedotin differed. TCRdb's table, derived via immunoSEQ multiplex PCR, lists solely in-frame clones and lacks some. The repertoire includes approximately 39,000 clones, 70% to 80% of them detected once, and 9.8% sits in the top ten. The rearrangement joins TRBV28 to TRBJ2-5; TRBD1 agrees at 9 bases. The sequence came from a human donor with classical Hodgkin lymphoma. The material sequenced was peripheral blood mononuclear cells (PBMCs), taken before the fourth cycle of nivolumab. The CDR3 is CASSSRDRVVETQYF. CDR3 bases: TGTGCCAGCAGTTCCCGGGACAGGGTCGTAGAGACCCAGTACTTC.